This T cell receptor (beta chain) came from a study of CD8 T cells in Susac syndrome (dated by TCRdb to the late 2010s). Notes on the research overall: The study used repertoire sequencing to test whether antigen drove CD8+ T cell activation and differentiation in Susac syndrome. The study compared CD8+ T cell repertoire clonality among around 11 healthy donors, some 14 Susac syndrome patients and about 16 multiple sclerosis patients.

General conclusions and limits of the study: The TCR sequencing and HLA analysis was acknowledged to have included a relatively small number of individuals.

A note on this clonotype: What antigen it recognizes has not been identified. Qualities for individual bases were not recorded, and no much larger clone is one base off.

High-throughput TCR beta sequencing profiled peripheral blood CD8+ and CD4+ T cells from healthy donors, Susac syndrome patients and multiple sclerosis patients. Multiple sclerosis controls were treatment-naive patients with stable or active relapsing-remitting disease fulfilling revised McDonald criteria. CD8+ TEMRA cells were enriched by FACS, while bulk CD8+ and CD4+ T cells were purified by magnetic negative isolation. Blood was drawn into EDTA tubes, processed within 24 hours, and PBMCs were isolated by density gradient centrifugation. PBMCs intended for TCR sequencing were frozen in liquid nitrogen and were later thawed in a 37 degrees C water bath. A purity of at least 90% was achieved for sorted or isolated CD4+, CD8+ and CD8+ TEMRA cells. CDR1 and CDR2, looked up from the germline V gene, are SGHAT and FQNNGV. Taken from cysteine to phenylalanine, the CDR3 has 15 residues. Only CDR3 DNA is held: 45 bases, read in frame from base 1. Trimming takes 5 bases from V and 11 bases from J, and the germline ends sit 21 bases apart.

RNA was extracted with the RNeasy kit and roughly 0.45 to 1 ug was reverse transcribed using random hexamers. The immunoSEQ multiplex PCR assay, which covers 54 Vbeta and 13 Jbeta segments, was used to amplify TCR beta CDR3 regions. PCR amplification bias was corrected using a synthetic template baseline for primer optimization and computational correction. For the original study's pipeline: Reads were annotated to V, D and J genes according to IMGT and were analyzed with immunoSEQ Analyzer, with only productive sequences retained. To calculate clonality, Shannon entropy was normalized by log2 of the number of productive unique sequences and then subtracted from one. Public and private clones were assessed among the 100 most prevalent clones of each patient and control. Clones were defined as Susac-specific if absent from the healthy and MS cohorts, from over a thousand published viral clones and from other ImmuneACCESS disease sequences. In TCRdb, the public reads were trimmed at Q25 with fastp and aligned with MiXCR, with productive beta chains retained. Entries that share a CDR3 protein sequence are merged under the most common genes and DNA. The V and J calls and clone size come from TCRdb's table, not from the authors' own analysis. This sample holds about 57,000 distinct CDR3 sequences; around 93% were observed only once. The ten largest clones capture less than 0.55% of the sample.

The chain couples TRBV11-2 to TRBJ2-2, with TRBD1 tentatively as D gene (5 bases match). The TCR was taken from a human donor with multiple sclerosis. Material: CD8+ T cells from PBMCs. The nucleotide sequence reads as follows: TGTGCCAGCAGCCCACTGACAGTGACCCTGATTGAGCTGTTTTTT. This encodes CASSPLTVTLIELFF.